The 28 T cell receptor beta chains listed next were all sequenced from one sample in a study of identical twins. TCRdb passed the 5' RACE reads through MiXCR, listing each CDR3 protein once. The sample has some 500,000 distinct CDR3 sequences; 7.5% to 10% are singletons. These data are also associated with another study on yellow fever vaccine responses in identical twins.

The material sequenced was PBMCs. The receptors derive from a woman younger than 35 in good health.

This clonotype occurred many times. The rearrangement uses TRBV12-3 or TRBV12-4 and TRBJ2-1, with 8 bases fitting TRBD2. The CDR3 is made up of 16 amino acids. V gave up 5 bases and J gave up 1 base; unmatched junction bases: 7. CDR3 residues: CASSPIGGASYNEQFF. CDR3 coding DNA: TGTGCCAGCAGTCCAATCGGGGGGGCGTCCTACAATGAGCAGTTCTTC.

The V and J genes are TRBV30 and TRBJ2-2; the match to TRBD2 covers 7 bases. J gave up 2 bases and V 4 bases, and 4 bases lay outside the gene matches. CDR1 and CDR2 from the germline V gene are GTSNPN and SVGIG (reference sequence). CDR3 length: 14 residues. The CDR3 loop is CAWKWEGNTGELFF. The CDR3, as DNA: TGTGCCTGGAAGTGGGAGGGCAACACCGGGGAGCTGTTTTTT.

This clonotype has a handful of counts. This rearrangement joins TRBV5-1 to TRBJ2-5; TRBD1 agrees at 7 bases. The CDR3 is 13 residues long. Germline V gene lookup returns CDR1 SGHRS and CDR2 YFSETQ. V was clipped by 7 bases and J by 5 bases; unmatched bases: 8. Here the CDR3 reads CASRETGLETQYF. The CDR3 DNA follows: TGCGCCAGCCGAGAGACAGGGTTGGAGACCCAGTACTTC.

This clonotype has just a few counts. The chain employs TRBV20-1 and TRBJ2-7; the D gene is possibly TRBD1 (5 bases). The germline V gene has CDR1 DFQATT and CDR2 SNEGSKA (reference sequence). This CDR3 comprises 14 residues. Trimming shortened V by 6 bases and J by 1 base, and 16 bases separated the two germline ends. The CDR3 is CSASNPQGSYEQYF. The CDR3 region has the DNA TGCAGTGCGTCGAACCCCCAGGGTTCCTACGAGCAGTACTTC.

The chain employs TRBV4-2 and TRBJ2-7; D is perhaps TRBD2 (6 bases). V was trimmed by 6 bases and J by 0 bases, leaving 24 bases between them. Germline V gene lookup returns CDR1 LGHNA and CDR2 YNFKEQ. The CDR3 is 18 amino acids. The CDR3 spells CASRPSTKPGTASYEQYF. The DNA for the CDR3 is TGTGCCAGCAGACCAAGTACGAAACCGGGGACTGCCTCCTACGAGCAGTACTTC.

This clonotype was seen many times. The chain carries TRBV18 and TRBJ2-7, with D perhaps TRBD2 (5 bases). V lost 0 bases and J lost 2, with 8 bases in between. The length of the CDR3 is 14 residues. Looked up from germline, CDR1 is KGHSH and CDR2 is LQKENI. CDR3 region: CASSPPGSTYEQYF. The DNA of the CDR3 is TGTGCCAGCTCACCACCGGGGAGTACCTACGAGCAGTACTTC.

This clonotype was seen repeatedly, ten times or more. The genes are TRBV7-9 and TRBJ2-7; 8 bases are a match to TRBD1. The CDR3 consists of 14 residues. The V gene's germline CDR1 is SEHNR and CDR2 FQNEAQ (reference sequence). V trimming: 5 bases; J trimming: 1 base; junction bases outside the gene matches: 4. The DNA for the CDR3 is TGTGCCAGCAGCCCCCGGGACAGGTCCTACGAGCAGTACTTC. It translates to CASSPRDRSYEQYF. Full variable domain (outside the CDR3, taken from reference TRBV7-9 and TRBJ2-7): DTGVSQNPRHKITKRGQNVTFRCDPISEHNRLYWYRQTLGQGPEFLTYFQNEAQLEKSRLLSDRFSAERPKGSFSTLEIQRTEQGDSAMYLCASSPRDRSYEQYFGPGTRLTVT.

The sample holds a few counts of this clonotype. The chain has TRBV9 and TRBJ2-3, with 12 bases fitting TRBD2. V dropped 3 bases and J dropped 2; count of bases not matched to a gene: 4. The CDR3 covers 16 residues. Per germline, CDR1 SGDLS and CDR2 YYNGEE. CDR3 sequence: CASSATSGGHTDTQYF. The DNA of the CDR3 is TGTGCCAGCAGCGCAACTAGCGGGGGGCACACAGATACGCAGTATTTT.

In its sample, this clonotype was seen a few times. V is TRBV20-1 and J is TRBJ2-1; tentative D call: TRBD2 (5 bases). The CDR3 extends over 14 amino acids. The V end lost 2 bases, the J end lost 5 bases, and 13 bases lay between the germline ends. Per germline, CDR1 DFQATT and CDR2 SNEGSKA (reference sequence). Here the CDR3 reads CSARRSSADNEQFF. The CDR3 DNA follows: TGCAGTGCTAGACGTAGTAGCGCAGACAATGAGCAGTTCTTC.

On this clonotype itself: An end of the junction does not agree with germline; a read error may underlie this. The chain combines TRBV3-1 with TRBJ2-7; weak D call: TRBD2 (5 bases). The germline V gene encodes CDR1 LGHDT and CDR2 YNNKEL (reference sequence). The CDR3 is 12 residues long. The CDR3 protein is CASSEEADEQYF. CDR3 DNA sequence: TGTGCCAGCAGCGAAGAAGCGGACGAGCAGTACTTC.

This clonotype was picked up a small number of times. The CDR3 DNA follows: TGTGCCACCAGCAGAGTCCAGGGGAGCTATGGCTACACCTTC. This sequence encodes CATSRVQGSYGYTF. V usage is TRBV15 and J usage is TRBJ1-2; the D gene is possibly TRBD1 (6 bases). Germline values: CDR1 LNHNV, CDR2 YYDKDF (reference sequence). Trimming left V 1 base short and J 4 bases short, with 10 bases between. The CDR3 loop spans 14 amino acids.

This clonotype has at least ten counts. The chain employs TRBV6-5 and TRBJ2-7; TRBD2 matches at 11 bases. The V gene's germline CDR1 is MNHEY and CDR2 SVGAGI. This CDR3 is 17 amino acids long. V lost 2 bases, J lost 7 bases, and 13 bases stayed unmatched. In DNA, the CDR3 is TGTGCCAGCAGTTACCTTTCTAGCGGGGGGCCTCGAGGGGAGCAGTACTTC. Translated, it gives CASSYLSSGGPRGEQYF.

The CDR3 DNA reads as TGCAGCGTTGTCCCGGACACAAGCTCCTACGAGCAGTACTTC. Its translation is CSVVPDTSSYEQYF. V gene TRBV29-1 combines with J gene TRBJ2-7; tentatively, D is TRBD1 (5 bases). Germline V gene data show CDR1 as SQVTM and CDR2 as ANQGSEA. The CDR3 spans 14 residues. V was clipped by 4 bases and J by 0 bases, with 13 bases between them.

This clonotype was observed many times. J is TRBJ1-6 and V is TRBV29-1; D unresolved. V was cut by 4 bases and J by 7 bases, with 8 bases left in between. The CDR3 contains 12 residues. Germline CDR1 reads SQVTM; CDR2 reads ANQGSEA. Here the CDR3 reads CSVATQNSPLHF. CDR3 sequence (DNA): TGCAGCGTTGCGACCCAGAATTCACCCCTCCACTTT.

CDR3 residues: CSVALAGEHEQYF. CDR3 DNA: TGCAGCGTTGCACTAGCGGGGGAACACGAGCAGTACTTC. The chain uses TRBV29-1 and TRBJ2-7; 11 nucleotides agree with TRBD2. V was clipped by 4 bases and J by 5 bases; unmatched bases: 4. This CDR3 comprises 13 residues. Germline V lookup: CDR1 SQVTM, CDR2 ANQGSEA.

V is TRBV4-3 and J is TRBJ2-7; 7 nucleotides line up with TRBD2. V trimming: 1 base; J trimming: 5 bases; junction bases outside the gene matches: 5. The CDR3 has 14 amino acids. Germline V gives CDR1 LGHNA, CDR2 YSLEER. The chain's CDR3 is CASSQVGRADEQYF. CDR3 bases: TGCGCCAGCAGCCAAGTGGGGAGGGCCGACGAGCAGTACTTC.

This clonotype was observed at least ten times. The rearrangement uses TRBV5-1 and TRBJ2-1, with a possible D match to TRBD1 (5 bases). V was pared by 1 base and J by 4 bases, with 15 bases between. This CDR3 has 16 amino acids. The germline V gene has CDR1 SGHRS and CDR2 YFSETQ. The CDR3, as DNA: TGCGCCAGCAGCTTGTCCCCAGGGCCGTTTTACAATGAGCAGTTCTTC. Protein sequence: CASSLSPGPFYNEQFF.

The chain is built from TRBV29-1 and TRBJ1-3; D might be TRBD1 (6 bases). Deletions cut 3 bases from V and 1 base from J, with 13 bases between. Per the germline V gene, CDR1 is SQVTM and CDR2 is ANQGSEA. The CDR3 spans 15 residues. The chain's CDR3 is CSVESGVSSGNTIYF. The DNA of the CDR3 is TGCAGCGTTGAGTCAGGGGTATCTTCTGGAAACACCATATATTTT. Full variable domain (outside the CDR3, taken from reference TRBV29-1 and TRBJ1-3): SAVISQKPSRDICQRGTSLTIQCQVDSQVTMMFWYRQQPGQSLTLIATANQGSEATYESGFVIDKFPISRPNLTFSTLTVSNMSPEDSSIYLCSVESGVSSGNTIYFGEGSWLTVV.

The sample holds a few counts of this clonotype. The chain recombines TRBV6-5 with TRBJ2-1; D is undetermined. CDR1 and CDR2 from the germline V gene are MNHEY and SVGAGI. The CDR3 is made up of 15 amino acids. The V end was cut by 0 bases, the J end by 6 bases, with 12 bases between. The CDR3 sequence is CASSYSIGTVNEQFF. In DNA form, the CDR3 reads TGTGCCAGCAGTTACTCGATAGGCACCGTCAATGAGCAGTTCTTC.

The chain is built from TRBV12-3 or TRBV12-4 and TRBJ2-7; a possible D gene is TRBD2 (6 bases). V shed 1 base and J shed 6 bases, with 22 bases lying between them. The CDR3 spans 17 residues. The CDR3 spells CASSLGGKAAGTGEQYF. DNA for the CDR3: TGTGCCAGCAGTTTAGGGGGAAAGGCTGCGGGGACGGGCGAGCAGTACTTC.

The J gene is TRBJ1-2, the V gene TRBV5-8; unclear D gene. V was shortened by 0 bases and J by 4 bases, with 10 bases between the two germline ends. The CDR3 has 14 residues. Germline V gene lookup returns CDR1 SGHTS and CDR2 YDEGEE. The CDR3, as DNA: TGTGCCAGCAGCTTGGTTAAGCGCCCCTATGGCTACACCTTC. Translation: CASSLVKRPYGYTF.

The rearrangement links TRBV20-1 to TRBJ2-1, with TRBD2 matching 9 bases. The CDR3 loop spans 18 amino acids. The J segment lost 2 bases and the V segment lost 1 base, leaving 12 bases of the junction unmatched. The germline CDR1 and CDR2 sequences are DFQATT and SNEGSKA (reference sequence). This CDR3 is CSARGSNLAGVTYNEQFF. For the CDR3, the DNA is TGCAGTGCTAGAGGGAGTAATTTAGCGGGAGTCACCTACAATGAGCAGTTCTTC.

This CDR3 is CASSVLLTGELFF. In DNA, the CDR3 is TGTGCCAGCAGCGTCCTACTTACCGGGGAGCTGTTTTTT. The chain links TRBV9 to TRBJ2-2; D is unresolved. This CDR3 region has 13 residues. Trimming took 2 bases from V and 5 from J, leaving 7 bases between them. In germline, CDR1 is SGDLS, CDR2 YYNGEE.

This clonotype was detected only a few times. The rearrangement joins TRBV7-9 to TRBJ2-3; D gene ambiguous. The CDR3 runs 14 residues. Germline V gene lookup returns CDR1 SEHNR and CDR2 FQNEAQ (reference sequence). The V gene lost 2 bases and the J gene lost 6 bases, with 12 bases spanning the gap. CDR3: CASSLTAQVDTQYF. In nucleotides, the CDR3 is TGTGCCAGCAGCTTAACGGCTCAAGTGGATACGCAGTATTTT. Full variable domain (rest looked up from reference TRBV7-9 and TRBJ2-3): DTGVSQNPRHKITKRGQNVTFRCDPISEHNRLYWYRQTLGQGPEFLTYFQNEAQLEKSRLLSDRFSAERPKGSFSTLEIQRTEQGDSAMYLCASSLTAQVDTQYFGPGTRLTVL.

This clonotype was seen ten or more times. V is TRBV27 and J is TRBJ2-7, with 9 positions matching TRBD1. V shed 6 bases, J shed 2 bases, and the junction held 8 bases outside the gene matches. The CDR3 covers 15 residues. The germline CDR1 and CDR2 sequences are MNHEY and SMNVEV (reference sequence). The CDR3 DNA is TGTGCCAGCAGCCTCAGGACAGGGGCAACCTACGAGCAGTACTTC. It is translated as CASSLRTGATYEQYF.

This clonotype was counted a few times. V is TRBV30 and J is TRBJ2-5, with no clear D. With 4 bases removed from V and 2 bases from J, the gap between germline ends came to 8 bases. The CDR3 has 12 residues. Germline V gene lookup returns CDR1 GTSNPN and CDR2 SVGIG (reference sequence). CDR3 loop: CAWNDNQETQYF. The CDR3 DNA follows: TGTGCCTGGAATGACAATCAAGAGACCCAGTACTTC.

This sequence joins TRBV7-2 and TRBJ2-1; 13 bases agree with TRBD2. The CDR3 is 16 residues long. CDR1 and CDR2 (germline): SGHTA, FQGNSA. Trimming at V came to 5 bases and at J to 10 bases, leaving 11 bases not matched to a gene. The CDR3 region has the DNA TGTGCCAGCAGCGAACTAGCGGGGGGGCCGTATCCCGAGCAGTTCTTC. It yields the protein CASSELAGGPYPEQFF.

The chain combines TRBV29-1 with TRBJ2-2, with D unresolved. This CDR3 contains 14 residues. Germline loops: CDR1 SQVTM, CDR2 ANQGSEA. V was trimmed by 2 bases and J by 0 bases, leaving 7 bases between them. CDR3 in DNA: TGCAGCGTTGAAAGTGATGCGAACACCGGGGAGCTGTTTTTT. Encoded protein: CSVESDANTGELFF.